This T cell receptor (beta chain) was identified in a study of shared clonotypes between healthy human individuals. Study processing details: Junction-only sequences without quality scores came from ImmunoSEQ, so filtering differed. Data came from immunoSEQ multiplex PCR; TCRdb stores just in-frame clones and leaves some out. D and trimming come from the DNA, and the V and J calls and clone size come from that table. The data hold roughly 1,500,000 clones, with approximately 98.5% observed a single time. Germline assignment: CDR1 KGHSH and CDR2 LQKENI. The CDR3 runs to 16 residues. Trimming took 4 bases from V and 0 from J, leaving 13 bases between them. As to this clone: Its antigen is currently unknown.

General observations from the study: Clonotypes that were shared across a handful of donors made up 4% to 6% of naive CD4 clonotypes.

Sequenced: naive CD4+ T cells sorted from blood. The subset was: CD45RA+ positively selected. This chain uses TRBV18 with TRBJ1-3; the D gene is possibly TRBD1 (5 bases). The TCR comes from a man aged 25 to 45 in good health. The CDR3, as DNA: TGTGCCAGCTCACTTGCCGGGGGTAACTCTGGAAACACCATATATTTT. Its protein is CASSLAGGNSGNTIYF.